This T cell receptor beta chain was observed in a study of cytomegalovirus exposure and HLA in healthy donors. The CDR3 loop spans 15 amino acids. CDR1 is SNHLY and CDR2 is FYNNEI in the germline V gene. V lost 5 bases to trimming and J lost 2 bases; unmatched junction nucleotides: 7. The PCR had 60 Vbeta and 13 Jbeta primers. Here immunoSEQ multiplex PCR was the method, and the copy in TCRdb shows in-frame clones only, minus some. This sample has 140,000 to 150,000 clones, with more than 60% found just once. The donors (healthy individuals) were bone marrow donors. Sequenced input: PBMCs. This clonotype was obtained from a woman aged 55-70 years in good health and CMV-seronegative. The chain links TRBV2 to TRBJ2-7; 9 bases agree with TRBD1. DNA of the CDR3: TGTGCCAGCAGTCGGAATGGACAGGGGCCCTACGAGCAGTACTTC. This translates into CASSRNGQGPYEQYF.